This T cell receptor (beta chain) was captured by sequencing in a study of regulatory T cells in long-lasting Graves disease. The germline V gene encodes CDR1 MDHEN and CDR2 SYDVKM. Between the trimmed V and J ends, which lost 6 bases and 0 bases, there was a span of 12 bases. CDR3 size: 15 residues. General study findings and limits: TRBV28, TRBJ1-2 and TRBJ2-5 were segments that persistent disease favored. Persistent patients had a count of shared public clonotypes (roughly 2,500) that exceeded that of new patients (roughly 1,000).

Time point: newly diagnosed GD, antithyroid drugs for less than 3 months. TCR sequences were obtained from RNA taken from PBMCs. Arm-PCR of CDR3 regions with iRepertoire HTBI primers generated TCR beta libraries. TCRdb analysed the multiplex PCR reads with MiXCR anew, one entry per CDR3 protein. The data contain about 430,000 distinct CDR3 sequences, over 12% of them seen just once; the ten biggest clones take up about 8%. This clonotype has at least ten counts. Its matching antigen is unknown. The sample was also reused in another study, on T cells in Graves' hyperthyroidism and ophthalmopathy.

The gene calls are TRBV28 and TRBJ1-3, with unresolved D. The source material was peripheral blood mononuclear cells (PBMCs), sampled at new diagnosis, from a patient treated with antithyroid drugs. The sequence was obtained from a woman between 40 and 55 years old with Graves disease. The CDR3 DNA reads as TGTGCCAGCAGCAATGACGGAAACTCTGGAAACACCATATATTTT. Its translation is CASSNDGNSGNTIYF.